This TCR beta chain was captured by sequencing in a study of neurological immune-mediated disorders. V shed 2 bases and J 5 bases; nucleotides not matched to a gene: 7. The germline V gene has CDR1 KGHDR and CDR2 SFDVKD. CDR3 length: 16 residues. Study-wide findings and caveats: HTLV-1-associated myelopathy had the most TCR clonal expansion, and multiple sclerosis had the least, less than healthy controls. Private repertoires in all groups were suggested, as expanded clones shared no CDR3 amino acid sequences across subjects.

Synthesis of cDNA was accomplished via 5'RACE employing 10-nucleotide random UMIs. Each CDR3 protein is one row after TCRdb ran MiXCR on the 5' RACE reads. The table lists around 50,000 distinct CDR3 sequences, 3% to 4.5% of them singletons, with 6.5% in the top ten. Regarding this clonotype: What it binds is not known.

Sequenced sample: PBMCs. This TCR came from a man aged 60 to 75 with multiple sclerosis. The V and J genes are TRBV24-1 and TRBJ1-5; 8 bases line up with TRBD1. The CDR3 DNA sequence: TGTGCCACCAGTGATTCCCTCCGACAGGGGCATCAGCCCCAGCATTTT. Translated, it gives CATSDSLRQGHQPQHF.